This T cell receptor (beta chain) was documented in a study of response to subunit inactivated influenza vaccine. Study-level findings and limits: Authors suggested each seasonal flu vaccination may recruit only limited numbers of new T cells.

TCRdb analysed the RT-PCR reads with MiXCR anew, one entry per CDR3 protein. The sample yields around 500,000 distinct CDR3 sequences, approximately 11% seen once. As concerns this clonotype: What it recognizes is unknown.

This specimen consisted of PBMCs from blood, obtained 35 to 45 days after vaccination. The receptor's source is a man in his fifties or sixties who received an inactivated influenza vaccine.

The CDR3 DNA follows: TGTGCCAGCAGCCCCAGGGCGGGGACAAACACCGGGGAGCTGTTTTTT. Protein product: CASSPRAGTNTGELFF. V and J are TRBV4-2 and TRBJ2-2, with D perhaps assigned TRBD1 or TRBD2 (6 bases each). The V gene lost 4 bases and the J gene lost 2 bases, with 14 bases spanning the gap. This CDR3 comprises 16 residues. The germline V gene encodes CDR1 LGHNA and CDR2 YNFKEQ.